This TCR beta chain was recorded in a study of spatial heterogeneity in lung cancer. This clonotype appeared a few times. The germline gene is not matched at one end of the junction; a read error may be the cause. Germline V gene sequence: CDR1 SGHRS, CDR2 YFSETQ. CDR3 length: 15 residues. The time point was: sample taken at primary tumor resection. Sequencing of whole RNA from tumor, nontumor lung or frozen PBMC involved no sorting. Using its own MiXCR run on the 5' RACE reads, TCRdb lists one record per CDR3 protein. The sample lists about 95,000 distinct CDR3 sequences, 7.5% to 10% occurring once. This TCR was sampled from a male donor with early-stage non-small cell lung cancer. The gene calls are TRBV5-1 and TRBJ2-2; TRBD1 might be the D (6 bases). Sample: PBMCs, taken at surgery. DNA of the CDR3: TGCGCCGGCAGCTTGGGACAACTGGGCACCGGGGAGCTGTTTTTT. It specifies CAGSLGQLGTGELFF.